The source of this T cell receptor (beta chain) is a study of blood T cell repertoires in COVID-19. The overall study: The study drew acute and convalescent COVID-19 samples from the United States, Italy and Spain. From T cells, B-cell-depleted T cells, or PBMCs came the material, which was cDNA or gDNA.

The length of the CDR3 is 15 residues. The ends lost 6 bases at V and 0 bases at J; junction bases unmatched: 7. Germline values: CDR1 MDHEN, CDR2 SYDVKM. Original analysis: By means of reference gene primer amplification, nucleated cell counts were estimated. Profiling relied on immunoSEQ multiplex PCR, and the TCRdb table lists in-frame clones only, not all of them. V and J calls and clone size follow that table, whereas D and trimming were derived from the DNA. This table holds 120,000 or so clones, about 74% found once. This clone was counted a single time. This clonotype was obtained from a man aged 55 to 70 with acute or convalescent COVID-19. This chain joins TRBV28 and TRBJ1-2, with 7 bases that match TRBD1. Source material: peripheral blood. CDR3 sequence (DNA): TGTGCCAGCAGCACGACAGGGCGAGCTAACTATGGCTACACCTTC. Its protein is CASSTTGRANYGYTF.